Listed here are 16 T cell receptor beta chains from one sample, sequenced in a study of resident and recirculating memory T cells in vitiligo. The method was immunoSEQ multiplex PCR; TCRdb's version includes in-frame clones alone and lacks a portion of them. The sample has more than 70,000 clones, under 95% seen once. Sequenced material: blood. The receptors originated from a male donor with vitiligo.

The V and J genes are TRBV19 and TRBJ2-1, with 10 bases matching TRBD2. There are 18 residues in the CDR3. In germline, CDR1 is LNHDA, CDR2 SQIVND (reference sequence). With 5 bases clipped from V and 8 bases from J, the junction kept 18 bases outside the gene matches. CDR3 amino acids: CASSSQHASSGRFDEQFF. The CDR3 DNA is TGTGCCAGTAGTTCCCAACACGCTTCTAGCGGGAGATTCGATGAGCAGTTCTTC.

This chain links TRBV5-6 with TRBJ2-5; 11 bases align to TRBD2. The length of the CDR3 is 15 residues. Germline-derived CDR1 and CDR2 are SGHDT and YYEEEE. With 4 bases clipped from V and 2 bases from J, the junction kept 4 bases outside the gene matches. CDR3 DNA sequence: TGTGCCAGCAGCCGAAGGACTAGCGGGCAAGAGACCCAGTACTTC. Translated, it gives CASSRRTSGQETQYF.

V is TRBV27 and J is TRBJ2-3; possible D gene TRBD2, 5 bases. V dropped 8 bases and J dropped 0 bases, with 15 bases sitting between them. Germline values: CDR1 MNHEY, CDR2 SMNVEV (reference sequence). The CDR3 has 15 amino acids. CDR3 region: CASGSWSQSTDTQYF. CDR3 coding DNA: TGTGCCAGCGGGAGCTGGAGCCAAAGCACAGATACGCAGTATTTT.

Only one count was recorded for this clone. The chain combines TRBV10-1 with TRBJ2-1, with a possible D match to TRBD2 (5 bases). Germline CDR1 and CDR2: WNHNN and SYGVQD (reference sequence). This CDR3 is built from 15 residues. V gave up 0 bases and J gave up 7 bases, with 13 bases separating them. CDR3 nucleotide sequence: TGCGCCAGCAGTGAGTCGAGGACGCGGGTTAATGAGCAGTTCTTC. This codes for CASSESRTRVNEQFF.

This chain uses TRBV7-2 with TRBJ2-4, with unresolved D. The CDR3 loop spans 14 amino acids. Trimming cost V 2 bases and J 6 bases, with 11 bases left between them. Germline CDR1 is SGHTA and CDR2 is FQGNSA. CDR3 region: CASSLYQPGNIQYF. The DNA of the CDR3 is TGTGCCAGCAGCTTATACCAGCCAGGAAACATTCAGTACTTC.

CDR3 nucleotides: TGTGCCAGCAGCAGGGGACTAGCGAACGAGCAGTACTTC. Translation: CASSRGLANEQYF. V gene TRBV5-4 combines with J gene TRBJ2-7; 10 bases align to TRBD2. V gave up 4 bases and J gave up 5 bases; unmatched junction bases: 3. This CDR3 comprises 13 residues. Germline assignment: CDR1 SGHNT and CDR2 YYREEE (reference sequence).

The chain combines TRBV2 with TRBJ2-3; TRBD2 might be the D (5 bases). There are 14 residues in the CDR3. Germline assignment: CDR1 SNHLY and CDR2 FYNNEI. V was clipped by 10 bases and J by 0 bases, with 14 bases between them. The CDR3 region has the DNA TGTGCCAACCAGCGGACGACTAGCACAGATACGCAGTATTTT. Amino acids: CANQRTTSTDTQYF.

The gene calls are TRBV6-5 and TRBJ1-2, with no clear D. This CDR3 has 14 amino acids. The V gene's germline CDR1 is MNHEY and CDR2 SVGAGI. Deletions cut 2 bases from V and 4 bases from J, with 11 bases between. CDR3 region: CASSYGEGVYGYTF. The CDR3 nucleotides are TGTGCCAGCAGTTACGGCGAGGGCGTCTATGGCTACACCTTC.

Only a few counts were recorded for this clone. The rearrangement joins TRBV4-2 to TRBJ2-7, with D maybe TRBD1 (5 bases). In germline, CDR1 is LGHNA, CDR2 YNFKEQ. This CDR3 region has 16 residues. Deletions cut 4 bases from V and 3 bases from J, with 19 bases between. The CDR3 DNA is TGTGCCAGCAGCCCCCGGCAGGGCCGTGTAGGCTACGAGCAGTACTTC. Translation: CASSPRQGRVGYEQYF.

This chain uses TRBV2 with TRBJ1-5; 9 positions agree with TRBD1. Looked up from germline, CDR1 is SNHLY and CDR2 is FYNNEI. The CDR3 has 17 amino acids. Trimming removed 4 bases from V and 5 bases from J; junction bases left unmatched: 12. This chain's CDR3 is CASSVRTGASPDQPQHF. The CDR3 nucleotides are TGTGCCAGCAGTGTGAGGACAGGGGCGAGCCCAGATCAGCCCCAGCATTTT.

This clone showed up just once. The chain recombines TRBV15 with TRBJ2-1, with 11 bases aligning to TRBD2. V was pared by 1 base and J by 0 bases, with 5 bases of the junction left unmatched. The CDR3 totals 18 residues. Germline-derived CDR1 and CDR2 are LNHNV and YYDKDF (reference sequence). The DNA for the CDR3 is TGTGCCACCAGCAGAGTTATGGGACTAGCGGACTCCTACAATGAGCAGTTCTTC. It encodes CATSRVMGLADSYNEQFF.

The genes are TRBV27 and TRBJ2-7, with TRBD2 matching over 8 bases. Looked up from germline, CDR1 is MNHEY and CDR2 is SMNVEV (reference sequence). With V trimmed by 9 bases and J by 6 bases, 10 bases remained unmatched. This CDR3 comprises 13 residues. The CDR3 here is CASGSGRRAEQYF. Here the CDR3 DNA reads TGTGCCAGTGGGAGCGGGAGACGTGCCGAGCAGTACTTC.

The rearrangement uses TRBV7-8 and TRBJ2-7, with a weak D call TRBD2 (6 bases). Germline lookup yields CDR1 SGHVS and CDR2 FQNEAQ. CDR3 length: 14 residues. Trimming took 5 bases from V and 0 from J, leaving 11 bases between them. CDR3 in amino acids: CASSRLVNSYEQYF. CDR3 DNA: TGTGCCAGCAGCCGACTAGTCAACTCCTACGAGCAGTACTTC.

This chain uses TRBV5-4 with TRBJ2-4, with TRBD1 as a possible D gene (6 bases). Germline loops: CDR1 SGHNT, CDR2 YYREEE (reference sequence). CDR3 length equals 13 residues. V was cut by 4 bases and J by 5 bases, with 10 bases left in between. The DNA for the CDR3 is TGTGCCAGCAGCCCCGGGACACAAAACATTCAGTACTTC. Its protein is CASSPGTQNIQYF.

This clone occurred a few times. The chain joins TRBV6-4 to TRBJ2-3, with 12 bases fitting TRBD2. The CDR3 sequence is 15 residues long. V was clipped by 3 bases and J by 4 bases; unmatched bases: 2. The germline CDR1 and CDR2 sequences are MRHNA and SNTAGT. The CDR3 nucleotides are TGTGCCAGCAGTGAGACTAGCGGGAGTGCAGATACGCAGTATTTT. It is translated as CASSETSGSADTQYF.

In its sample, this clone was seen once. V gene TRBV11-2 combines with J gene TRBJ2-1, with D tentatively TRBD2 (5 bases). Germline V gene sequence: CDR1 SGHAT, CDR2 FQNNGV. The CDR3 extends over 14 amino acids. Between the trimmed V and J ends, which lost 0 bases and 9 bases, there was a span of 12 bases. This CDR3 is CASSLDWGEGEQFF. CDR3 DNA: TGTGCCAGCAGCTTAGATTGGGGTGAGGGTGAGCAGTTCTTC.